Listed below are T cell receptor beta chains from one sample, sequenced in a study of blood T cell repertoires in COVID-19. Sequencing used immunoSEQ multiplex PCR; TCRdb keeps in-frame clones, though not all of them. Here the sample spans 250,000 to 350,000 clones, 85% to 90% being singletons. Sequencing input: PBMCs or T cells enriched from blood (not recorded which). These receptor sequences come from a woman aged 18-29 years with acute COVID-19. Each CDR3 is given with its conserved first and last residue. D genes are given only for firm matches. Clone sizes are given selectively: once, few, many, or a class where the clone is expanded.

j_call	clone_size	d_call	v_call	cdr3_nt	cdr3_aa
TRBJ2-5	-	-	TRBV12-5	TGTGCTAGTGGTTCCTTGGGCGCGACCCAGTACTTC	CASGSLGATQYF
TRBJ2-1	-	TRBD2	TRBV18	TGTGCCAGCTCACCAGTGAGGAGCGGGAGGGCCTATGAGCAGTTCTTC	CASSPVRSGRAYEQFF
TRBJ1-3	-	-	TRBV9	TGTGCCAGCAGCCCTAGGGCTTTGGGCGGGGACACCATATATTTT	CASSPRALGGDTIYF
TRBJ1-4	-	TRBD1	TRBV18	TGTGCCAGCTCCCCCCCCGGGACAGGGGAAGAAAAACTGTTTTTT	CASSPPGTGEEKLFF
TRBJ1-2	-	-	TRBV27	TGTGCCAGCAGTTTAAGTTCTAGATTAGCCTATGGCTACACCTTC	CASSLSSRLAYGYTF
TRBJ2-4	-	TRBD1	TRBV27	TGTGCCAGCAGTCCTAAGGGACAGTTTAAACCAGGGGCCAAAAACATTCAGTACTTC	CASSPKGQFKPGAKNIQYF
TRBJ1-6	-	TRBD1	TRBV28	TGTGCCAGCAGGCCGGGACAGGATAATTCACCCCTCCACTTT	CASRPGQDNSPLHF
TRBJ2-1	-	TRBD1	TRBV12-3/TRBV12-4	TGTGCCAGCAGTATCGGACAGGGAGAGCAGTTCTTC	CASSIGQGEQFF
TRBJ1-1	-	-	TRBV10-3	TGTGCCATCAGTGTGGGAACAGGGAGAGACACTGAAGCTTTCTTT	CAISVGTGRDTEAFF
TRBJ1-2	-	TRBD1	TRBV6-6	TGTGCCAGCAGTTACCGGGGACAGATCTATGGCTACACCTTC	CASSYRGQIYGYTF
TRBJ1-3	-	-	TRBV7-9	TGTGCCAGCAGCTTAGCTGGCCCAGACTCTGGAAACACCATATATTTT	CASSLAGPDSGNTIYF
TRBJ2-1	-	TRBD2	TRBV5-1	TGCGCCAGCAGCATCGGACTAGATACTGCAATCGGTGAGCAGTTCTTC	CASSIGLDTAIGEQFF
TRBJ1-5	-	-	TRBV28	TGTGCCAGCAGCGCCACAGTATCCAATCAGCCCCAGCATTTT	CASSATVSNQPQHF
TRBJ2-3	-	-	TRBV7-9	TGTGCCAGCAGGCCTGACTCTGATACGCAGTATTTT	CASRPDSDTQYF
TRBJ1-3	once	TRBD1	TRBV7-6	TGTGCCAGCAGCTTAAACTGGGACAGGGCTGGAAACACCATATATTTT	CASSLNWDRAGNTIYF
TRBJ1-1	-	TRBD1	TRBV15	TGTGCCACCAGCAGTGGAATCCCCGGGACAGGGTCAGCGCGGGTCACTGAAGCTTTCTTT	CATSSGIPGTGSARVTEAFF
TRBJ1-1	-	TRBD1	TRBV3-1/TRBV3-2	TGTGCCAGCAGCCCATGGGACAGGGGGGAAGCTTTCTTT	CASSPWDRGEAFF
TRBJ2-7	once	-	TRBV19	TGTGCCAGTAGTGGCCGGGGTATTGTATCGGGCCACGAGCAGTACTTC	CASSGRGIVSGHEQYF
TRBJ1-5	-	-	TRBV28	TGTGCCAGCAGCAGGATCAACTACAGGGATTTCGGCAATCAGCCCCAGCATTTT	CASSRINYRDFGNQPQHF
TRBJ2-1	-	TRBD2	TRBV7-6	TGTGCCAGCAGCTCGGGACTAGCGGGAGCCAGGAGCTCCTACAATGAGCAGTTCTTC	CASSSGLAGARSSYNEQFF
TRBJ2-1	-	TRBD1	TRBV5-1	TGCGCCAGCAGGGCGGGACAGGGGAAAGTAGTTGGGGTCAATGAGCAGTTCTTC	CASRAGQGKVVGVNEQFF
TRBJ1-1	-	-	TRBV7-9	TGTGCCAGCATCCTACAGGCTGGGGACACTGAAGCTTTCTTT	CASILQAGDTEAFF
TRBJ1-6	-	TRBD1	TRBV4-1	TGCGCCAGCAGCCAAGATGGGGGCCCGACAGGGGGTGGGGTCCCCTATAATTCACCCCTCCACTTT	CASSQDGGPTGGGVPYNSPLHF
TRBJ2-7	-	-	TRBV25-1	TGTGCCAGCAGTGGTACCGGGACAATCTTTTACGAGCAGTACTTC	CASSGTGTIFYEQYF
TRBJ2-1	-	TRBD2	TRBV2	TGTGCCAGCAATAGCGGGTACTCCTACAATGAGCAGTTCTTC	CASNSGYSYNEQFF
TRBJ2-7	-	TRBD2	TRBV18	TGTGCCAGCTCACCACCGGGACTAGCTTACGAGCAGTACTTC	CASSPPGLAYEQYF
TRBJ1-3	-	-	TRBV2	TGTGCCAGCAGTTTAGACAGGAGCTCTGGAAACACCATATATTTT	CASSLDRSSGNTIYF
TRBJ1-5	-	-	TRBV5-1	TGCGCCAGCAGCTTGGACGGGGGTAGCAATCAGCCCCAGCATTTT	CASSLDGGSNQPQHF
TRBJ2-7	-	TRBD1	TRBV4-2	TGTGCCAGCAGCCGAGGTGGACAGGGCCAACCCTACGAGCAGTACTTC	CASSRGGQGQPYEQYF
TRBJ2-3	-	TRBD2	TRBV7-3	TGTGCCAGCAGCCAGAGCGGGGGGCGCACAGATACGCAGTATTTT	CASSQSGGRTDTQYF
TRBJ1-1	-	TRBD1	TRBV28	TGTGCCAGCAGTTCCTCGGGACAGGAGGACACTGAAGCTTTCTTT	CASSSSGQEDTEAFF
TRBJ1-1	-	-	TRBV2	TGTGCCAGCAGGCCGACACGACAGGAGAACACTGAAGCTTTCTTT	CASRPTRQENTEAFF
TRBJ2-7	-	-	TRBV7-2	TGTGCCAGCAGGTTAGCAGTAGGACTACGATCCTACGAGCAGTACTTC	CASRLAVGLRSYEQYF
TRBJ2-7	once	-	TRBV28	TGTGCCAGCAGCTACAGGGTCAACGAGCAGTACTTC	CASSYRVNEQYF
TRBJ1-4	-	-	TRBV2	TGTGCCAGCAGTGAAGGGACTCCCAGGGAAAAACTGTTTTTT	CASSEGTPREKLFF
TRBJ1-6	-	-	TRBV6-5	TGTGCCAGCAGTCATAAACAGAATTCACCCCTCCACTTT	CASSHKQNSPLHF
TRBJ1-1	-	-	TRBV11-3	TGTGCCAGCAGCGAGGGTACTGAAGCTTTCTTT	CASSEGTEAFF
TRBJ2-3	few	-	TRBV4-1	TGCGCCAGCAGCCAAGATACCCCCACAGGGAAGGATACGCAGTATTTT	CASSQDTPTGKDTQYF
TRBJ2-1	-	-	TRBV9	TGTGCCAGCAGCGAGGGACAAGTCAATGAGCAGTTCTTC	CASSEGQVNEQFF
TRBJ2-1	-	-	TRBV6-5	TGTGCCAGCAGTACCTCCGGGACTGGTTACAATGAGCAGTTCTTC	CASSTSGTGYNEQFF
TRBJ2-7	-	TRBD1	TRBV7-6	TGTGCCAGCAGCTTAACACTTTTAAGGGACAGGGGGCACGAGCAGTACTTC	CASSLTLLRDRGHEQYF
TRBJ2-1	once	TRBD2	TRBV7-8	TGTGCCAGCAGCGTTCTAGCGGGAGGGACCGTCTCCTACAATGAGCAGTTCTTC	CASSVLAGGTVSYNEQFF